This T cell receptor (beta chain) is from a study of radiation and T cells in renal cell carcinoma. Sequencing was performed with immunoSEQ multiplex PCR; in TCRdb, only in-frame clones are kept and a portion is missing. The sample includes about 140,000 clones, 80% to 90% seen only once; the top ten take around a sixth. Regarding time point: blood 4 weeks post-SBRT, at nephrectomy. This sample's treatment: 15 Gy SBRT to primary tumor, nephrectomy 4 weeks later. This CDR3 region has 16 residues. Trimming left V 1 base short and J 1 base short, with 13 bases between. Germline V gene sequence: CDR1 SSHAT, CDR2 FNYEAQ (reference sequence).

Here the sequenced sample was blood, taken from a patient whose treatment included radiotherapy and nephrectomy. This chain uses TRBV7-7 with TRBJ2-5; D not certain. This TCR was sampled from a woman aged 50 to 65 with renal cell carcinoma. Written as DNA, the CDR3 is TGTGCCAGCAGCTTAGTTCCACGGGCCCCCCAAGAGACCCAGTACTTC. It codes for CASSLVPRAPQETQYF.